Included here is one TCR beta chain sequence, with context. What this receptor recognizes is not known. The input lacks base qualities; no much larger clone sits a single base away. V has 6 bases trimmed and J has 12 bases trimmed; junction bases matching no gene number 3. According to the germline V gene (reference sequence), CDR1 reads LGHDT and CDR2 reads YNNKEL. From the cysteine up to the phenylalanine, the CDR3 has a length of 12 residues. Just the 36-base CDR3 DNA is kept, in frame starting at base 1. These data come from a study of blood T cell repertoires in COVID-19 (dated by TCRdb to the early 2020s). About the study as a whole: Samples from collaborators originated in the United States, Italy and Spain and spanned both the acute and convalescent phases of COVID-19. The material from the prospective study consisted of cDNA or gDNA derived from T cells, B-cell-depleted T cells, or PBMCs. Where HLA class I and class II types were available, the types were taken from metadata supplied by the sample provider, not from assay-based typing. The samples were drawn from two sources: the first 160 participants of the ongoing ImmuneRACE study, and 1,254 subjects contributed by 6 global collaborators. The sample metadata nearly always contained a de-identified subject ID, COVID-19 status, age in years and sex. Subjects who had been exposed to COVID-19, were actively infected with it, or had recovered from it provided the deeply sampled blood TCRbeta repertoires that made up the dataset. The repertoires were made available in a free public database intended to serve as a resource for research on the immune response to SARS-CoV-2.

TCRbeta CDR3 regions were amplified from genomic DNA using the immunoSEQ Assay, a bias-controlled multiplex PCR. Under the source paper's analysis protocol: Within the assay, amplification of reference gene primers was used to estimate how many nucleated cells each sample contained. To quantify the absolute abundance of each unique TCRbeta CDR3 rearrangement, sequence reads were collapsed and filtered. Productive Simpson clonality was computed per sample as the square root of Simpson's diversity index over productive rearrangements. TCRdb stores this immuneACCESS table with in-frame sequences only. Part of the clones is absent; in the studies checked, under half of the shortfall reflects unresolved V genes, and no reason is known for the rest. The V and J calls and clone size are taken from that table; D and trimming were inferred from the DNA. Across this sample there are about 220,000 clones, with just under 85% seen only once. The ten largest clones take up about 1.3% of the sample.

Study-wide conclusions, independent of this receptor: How much clinical and demographic metadata was included differed by source and by participant, and the metadata was provided uncurated.

In the prospective study, participants were about 18 to 95 years old, resided in 24 geographic areas of the United States, and were enrolled through a virtual design. To assign participants to cohorts, the prospective study relied on clinical history that participants themselves reported in a screening survey and a study questionnaire. In the prospective study, mobile phlebotomists collected whole blood, serum and a nasopharyngeal or oropharyngeal swab from each participant. Over a 2-month period, participants in the prospective study had the option of providing additional blood draws and questionnaires. Prospective study blood samples were shipped either frozen or at room temperature before DNA extraction.

Sample: PBMCs or T cells enriched from blood (not recorded which). This clonotype was obtained from a middle-aged woman with acute COVID-19. The receptor chain draws on TRBV3-1 (or the pseudogene TRBV3-2) and TRBJ2-3; TRBD2 aligns with 13 central bases. CDR3 sequence: CASSQGLAGQYF. At the DNA level, the sequence is TGTGCCAGCAGTCAGGGACTAGCGGGACAGTATTTT.